This entry is about one T cell receptor (beta chain). The target antigen is unknown. The data were obtained in a study of lymphopenia after photon versus proton radiotherapy. General study findings and limits: Only patients who died were analyzed for survival; proton advantage is unproven. Relative stability marked proton patients; photon patients lost diversity and naive cells. Oligoclonal CD8+ Temra expansion after nadir drove photon patients' diversity drop. A bigger post-nadir fall in TCR diversity correlated inversely with survival time in deceased patients.

Some clones are missing from TCRdb's copy, which holds only in-frame ones; the method was immunoSEQ multiplex PCR. Of about 83,000 clones in the sample, over 70% were seen once. Looked up from germline, CDR1 is SGHNT and CDR2 is YENEEA. Trimming removed 2 bases at V and 6 bases at J, with 11 bases between. The CDR3 is 13 amino acids. The sample consisted of peripheral blood, taken from a patient treated with proton-based radiotherapy. The chain couples TRBV11-3 to TRBJ2-7; possibly TRBD2 for D (6 bases). The TCR comes from a man aged 60 to 75 with pancreatic cancer. This CDR3 is CASSLRELAEQYF. The CDR3 DNA is TGTGCCAGCAGCTTACGGGAGCTAGCCGAGCAGTACTTC.